Only a few counts were recorded for the clone carrying this TCR beta chain. This CDR3 has 13 residues. With 5 bases clipped from V and 7 bases from J, the junction kept 6 bases outside the gene matches. The record originates from a study of CD8 T cells in ankylosing spondylitis. TCRdb ran MiXCR on the 5' RACE reads and lists one entry per CDR3 protein. The table shows about 64,000 distinct CDR3 sequences, with approximately 5.7% occurring only once. The chain is built from TRBV12-3 or TRBV12-4 and TRBJ1-1; 8 nucleotides line up with TRBD1. This TCR derives from a male donor with ankylosing spondylitis. Material for sequencing was synovial fluid, either unsorted or a sorted T cell fraction (not recorded which). The CDR3 sequence: CASSPTGVHEAFF. The DNA of the CDR3 is TGTGCCAGCAGTCCGACAGGGGTTCATGAAGCTTTCTTT.